This T cell receptor beta chain appears in the sequencing data of a study of CD8 T cells in Susac syndrome. Sequencing targeted TCR beta in T cells from blood (CD8+ and CD4+). TEMRA cells were FACS-enriched, with CD8+ and CD4+ T cells isolated negatively. CDR3 length: 14 amino acids. V was pared by 6 bases and J by 1 base, with 14 bases between. The germline V gene has CDR1 DFQATT and CDR2 SNEGSKA (reference sequence). Random hexamers served to reverse transcribe about 0.45 to 1 ug RNA. The TCR beta CDR3 was amplified by immunoSEQ multiplex PCR across 54 Vbeta, 13 Jbeta. TCRdb re-called the immunoSEQ multiplex PCR reads through MiXCR, storing one row per CDR3 protein. The sample holds some 300,000 distinct CDR3 sequences, about 88% seen once.

The J gene is TRBJ2-3, the V gene TRBV20-1; D call uncertain. The clonotype comes from a human donor with multiple sclerosis. The sequenced sample was CD8+ T cells from PBMCs. CDR3 region: CSALGLVGTDTQYF. DNA for the CDR3: TGCAGTGCCCTCGGGCTGGTGGGCACAGATACGCAGTATTTT.